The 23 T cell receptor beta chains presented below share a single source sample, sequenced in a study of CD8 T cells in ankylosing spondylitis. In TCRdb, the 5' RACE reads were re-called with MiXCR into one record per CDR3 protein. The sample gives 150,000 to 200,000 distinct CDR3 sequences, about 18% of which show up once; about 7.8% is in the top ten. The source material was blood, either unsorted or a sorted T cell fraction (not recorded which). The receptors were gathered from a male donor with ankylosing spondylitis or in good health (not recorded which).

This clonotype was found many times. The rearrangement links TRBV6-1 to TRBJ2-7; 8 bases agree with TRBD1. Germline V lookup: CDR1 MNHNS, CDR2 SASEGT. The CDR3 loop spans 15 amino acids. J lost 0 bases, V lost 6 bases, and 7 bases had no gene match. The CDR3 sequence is CASRRDRGSSYEQYF. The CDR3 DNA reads TGTGCCAGCAGGCGCGACAGGGGATCCTCCTACGAGCAGTACTTC.

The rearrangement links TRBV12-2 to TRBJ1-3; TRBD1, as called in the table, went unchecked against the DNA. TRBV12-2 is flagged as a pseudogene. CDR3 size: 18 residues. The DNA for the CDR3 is TGTGCAAGTCGCAAAGGACAGGGGCTTTTGCCCTCTGGAAACACCATATATTTT. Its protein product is CASRKGQGLLPSGNTIYF.

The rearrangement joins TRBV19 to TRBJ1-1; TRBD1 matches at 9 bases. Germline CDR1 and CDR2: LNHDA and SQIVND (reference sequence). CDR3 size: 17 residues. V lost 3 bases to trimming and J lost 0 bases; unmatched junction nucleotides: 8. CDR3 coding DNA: TGTGCCAGTAGTATCCGAACAGGGGGCCTATTGAACACTGAAGCTTTCTTT. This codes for CASSIRTGGLLNTEAFF.

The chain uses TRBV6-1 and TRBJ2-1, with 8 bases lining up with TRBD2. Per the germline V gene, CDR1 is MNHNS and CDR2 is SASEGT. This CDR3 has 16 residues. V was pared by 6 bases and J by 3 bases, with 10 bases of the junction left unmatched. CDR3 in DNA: TGTGCCAGCAGGCGTTCCGGGAGGGGCCTCTACAATGAGCAGTTCTTC. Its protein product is CASRRSGRGLYNEQFF.

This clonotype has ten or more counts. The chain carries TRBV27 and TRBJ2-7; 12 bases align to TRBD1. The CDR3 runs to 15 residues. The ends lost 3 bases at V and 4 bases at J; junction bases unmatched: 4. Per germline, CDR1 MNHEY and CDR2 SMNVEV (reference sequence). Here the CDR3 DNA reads TGTGCCAGCAGTTTTTCGGGACAGGGGGCATACGAGCAGTACTTC. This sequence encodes CASSFSGQGAYEQYF.

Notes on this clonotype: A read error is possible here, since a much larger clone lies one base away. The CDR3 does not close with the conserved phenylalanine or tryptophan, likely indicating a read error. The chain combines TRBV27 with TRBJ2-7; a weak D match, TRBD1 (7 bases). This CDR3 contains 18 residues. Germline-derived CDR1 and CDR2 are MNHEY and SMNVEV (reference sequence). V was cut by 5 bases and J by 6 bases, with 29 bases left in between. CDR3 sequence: CASSPYKGGETGAGEQYL. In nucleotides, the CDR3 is TGTGCCAGCAGTCCCTACAAGGGAGGAGAAACAGGGGCGGGCGAGCAGTACCTC.

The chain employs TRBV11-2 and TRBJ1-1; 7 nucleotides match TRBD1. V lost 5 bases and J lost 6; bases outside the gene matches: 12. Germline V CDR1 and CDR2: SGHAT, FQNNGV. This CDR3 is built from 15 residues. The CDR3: CASSPGRPQGAEAFF. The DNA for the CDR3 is TGTGCCAGCAGCCCCGGCAGGCCTCAGGGGGCTGAAGCTTTCTTT.

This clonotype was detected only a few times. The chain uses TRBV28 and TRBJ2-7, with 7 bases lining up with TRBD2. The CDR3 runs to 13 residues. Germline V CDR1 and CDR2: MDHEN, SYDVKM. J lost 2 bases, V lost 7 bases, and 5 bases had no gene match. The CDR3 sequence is CASKTGGTYEQYF. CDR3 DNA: TGTGCCAGCAAGACGGGGGGTACCTACGAGCAGTACTTC.

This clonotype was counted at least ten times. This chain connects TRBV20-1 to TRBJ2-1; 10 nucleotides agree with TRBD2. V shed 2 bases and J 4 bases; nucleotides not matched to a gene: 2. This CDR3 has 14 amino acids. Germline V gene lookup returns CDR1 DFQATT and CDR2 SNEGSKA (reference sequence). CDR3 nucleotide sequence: TGCAGTGCTAGAAGGACTAGCGGATACAATGAGCAGTTCTTC. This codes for CSARRTSGYNEQFF.

DNA of the CDR3: TGTGCCAGCAGCTTAGCGAACTTGCAAGGGTACAATGAGCAGTTCTTC. It specifies CASSLANLQGYNEQFF. The rearrangement links TRBV7-2 to TRBJ2-1; no firm D call. Trimming took off 0 bases at V and 4 bases at J, with 13 bases between the two ends. The CDR3 extends over 16 amino acids. CDR1 is SGHTA, CDR2 FQGNSA, per germline. The full variable domain, completed using reference TRBV7-2 and TRBJ2-1, is GAGVSQSPSNKVTEKGKDVELRCDPISGHTALYWYRQSLGQGLEFLIYFQGNSAPDKSGLPSDRFSAERTGGSVSTLTIQRTQQEDSAVYLCASSLANLQGYNEQFFGPGTRLTVL.

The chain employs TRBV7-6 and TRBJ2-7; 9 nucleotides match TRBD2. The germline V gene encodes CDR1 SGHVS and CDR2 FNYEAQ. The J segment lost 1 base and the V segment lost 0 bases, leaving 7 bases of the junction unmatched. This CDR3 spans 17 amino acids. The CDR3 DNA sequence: TGTGCCAGCAGCTTAGCGCCACCAGCGGGAGGATCCTACGAGCAGTACTTC. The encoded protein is CASSLAPPAGGSYEQYF. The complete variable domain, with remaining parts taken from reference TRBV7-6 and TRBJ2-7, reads GAGVSQSPRYKVTKRGQDVALRCDPISGHVSLYWYRQALGQGPEFLTYFNYEAQQDKSGLPNDRFSAERPEGSISTLTIQRTEQRDSAMYRCASSLAPPAGGSYEQYFGPGTRLTVT.

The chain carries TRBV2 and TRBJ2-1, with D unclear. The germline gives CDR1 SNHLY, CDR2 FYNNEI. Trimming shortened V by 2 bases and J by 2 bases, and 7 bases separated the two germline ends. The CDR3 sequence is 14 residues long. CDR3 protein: CASSEMLPYNEQFF. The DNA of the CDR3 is TGTGCCAGCAGTGAAATGCTGCCCTACAATGAGCAGTTCTTC.

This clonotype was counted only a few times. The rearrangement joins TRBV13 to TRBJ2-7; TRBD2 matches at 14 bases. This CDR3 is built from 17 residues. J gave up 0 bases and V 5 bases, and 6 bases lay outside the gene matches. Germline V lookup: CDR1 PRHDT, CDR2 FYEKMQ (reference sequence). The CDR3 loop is CASSHGLAGGPSYEQYF. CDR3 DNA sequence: TGTGCCAGCAGCCATGGACTAGCGGGAGGTCCCTCCTACGAGCAGTACTTC.

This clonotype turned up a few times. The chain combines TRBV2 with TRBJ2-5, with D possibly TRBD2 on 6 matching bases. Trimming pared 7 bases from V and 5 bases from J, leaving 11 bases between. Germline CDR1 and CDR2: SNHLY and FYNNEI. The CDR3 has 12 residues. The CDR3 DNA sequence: TGTGCCAGCATCGGGGACTGGGAGACCCAGTACTTC. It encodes CASIGDWETQYF.

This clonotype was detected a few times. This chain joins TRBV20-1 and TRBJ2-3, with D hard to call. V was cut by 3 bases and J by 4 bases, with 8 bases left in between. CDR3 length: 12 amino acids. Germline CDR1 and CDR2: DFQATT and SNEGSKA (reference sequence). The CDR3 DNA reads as TGCAGTGCTAGGGGCCTAGCAGATACGCAGTATTTT. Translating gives CSARGLADTQYF.

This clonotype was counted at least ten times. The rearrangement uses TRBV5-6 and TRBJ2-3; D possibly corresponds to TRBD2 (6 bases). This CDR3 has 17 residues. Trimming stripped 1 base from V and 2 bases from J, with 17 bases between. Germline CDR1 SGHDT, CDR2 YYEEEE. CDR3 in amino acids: CASSLQGGTTHTDTQYF. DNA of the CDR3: TGTGCCAGCAGCTTGCAGGGCGGGACCACCCACACAGATACGCAGTATTTT.

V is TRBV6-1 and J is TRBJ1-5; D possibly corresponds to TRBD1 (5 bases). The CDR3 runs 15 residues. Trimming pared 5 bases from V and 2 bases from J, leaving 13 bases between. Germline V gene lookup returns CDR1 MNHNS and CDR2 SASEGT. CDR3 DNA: TGTGCCAGCAGTCGGGGCGGGCTTGGCAATCAGCCCCAGCATTTT. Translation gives CASSRGGLGNQPQHF.

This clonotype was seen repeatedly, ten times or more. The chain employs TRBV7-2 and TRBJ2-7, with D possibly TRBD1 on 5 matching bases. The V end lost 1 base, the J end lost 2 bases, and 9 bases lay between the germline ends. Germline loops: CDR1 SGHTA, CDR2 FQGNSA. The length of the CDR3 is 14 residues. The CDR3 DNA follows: TGTGCCAGCAGCTTAGGAGACAGCACCTACGAGCAGTACTTC. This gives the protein CASSLGDSTYEQYF. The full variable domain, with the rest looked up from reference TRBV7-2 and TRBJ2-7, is GAGVSQSPSNKVTEKGKDVELRCDPISGHTALYWYRQSLGQGLEFLIYFQGNSAPDKSGLPSDRFSAERTGGSVSTLTIQRTQQEDSAVYLCASSLGDSTYEQYFGPGTRLTVT.

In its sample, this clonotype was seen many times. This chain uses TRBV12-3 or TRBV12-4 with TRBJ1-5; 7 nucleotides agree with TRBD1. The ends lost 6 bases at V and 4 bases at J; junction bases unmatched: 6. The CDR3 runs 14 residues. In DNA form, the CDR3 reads TGTGCCAGCAGCCATGGACAGGCTAATCAGCCCCAGCATTTT. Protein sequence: CASSHGQANQPQHF.

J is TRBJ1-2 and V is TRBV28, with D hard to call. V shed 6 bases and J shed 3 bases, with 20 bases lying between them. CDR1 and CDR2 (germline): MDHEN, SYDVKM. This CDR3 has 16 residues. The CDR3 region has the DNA TGTGCCAGCAGCATCCTCACCCCGCTACTAGACTATGGCTACACCTTC. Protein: CASSILTPLLDYGYTF.

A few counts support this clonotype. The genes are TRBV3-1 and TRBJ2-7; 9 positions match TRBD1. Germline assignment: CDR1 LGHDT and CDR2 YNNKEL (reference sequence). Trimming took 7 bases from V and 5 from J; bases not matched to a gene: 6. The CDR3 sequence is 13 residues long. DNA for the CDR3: TGTGCCAGCACCCGGACAGGGGACCACGAGCAGTACTTC. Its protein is CASTRTGDHEQYF.

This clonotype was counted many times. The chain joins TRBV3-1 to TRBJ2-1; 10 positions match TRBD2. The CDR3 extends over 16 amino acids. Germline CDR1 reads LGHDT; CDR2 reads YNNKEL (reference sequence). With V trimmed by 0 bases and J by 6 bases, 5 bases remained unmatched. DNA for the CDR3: TGTGCCAGCAGCCAAGAGCTGCTAGCGGGAGCCAATGAGCAGTTCTTC. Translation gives CASSQELLAGANEQFF.

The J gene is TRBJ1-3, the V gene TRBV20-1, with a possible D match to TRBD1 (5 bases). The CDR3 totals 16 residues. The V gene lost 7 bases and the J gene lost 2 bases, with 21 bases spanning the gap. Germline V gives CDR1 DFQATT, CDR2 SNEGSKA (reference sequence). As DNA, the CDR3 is TGCAGTGTTTCAGGGCTCGATCCTGGTGCTGGAAACACCATATATTTT. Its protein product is CSVSGLDPGAGNTIYF.